This T cell receptor (beta chain) was captured by sequencing in a study of STAT3 mutations in large granular lymphocyte leukemia. The study's findings and limits: Variable sampling intervals and differing treatment regimens complicated linking therapy response to TCR clonal burden changes. Clonal expansion was inferred from samples taken at other timepoints. Every T-cell large granular lymphocyte leukemia patient had at least one immunodominant TCR beta clonotype.

This clone showed up just a few times. The antigen is undetermined. TCRbeta libraries averaged approximately 42,000 productive templates per sample. TCRdb's copy holds only in-frame clones and misses some; the assay was immunoSEQ multiplex PCR. The table records thousands of clones, about 62% of them present only once. V trimming: 0 bases; J trimming: 4 bases; junction bases outside the gene matches: 5. The V gene's germline CDR1 is SGHRS and CDR2 YFSETQ. CDR3 length: 16 amino acids. The V gene is TRBV5-1, the J gene TRBJ2-2, with 8 bases that match TRBD2. The TCR comes from a man aged 55 to 70 with T-cell large granular lymphocyte leukemia. Some clones in this sample may be carry-over from other donors' samples. Sequencing was performed on peripheral blood mononuclear cells. The CDR3 coding sequence is TGCGCCAGCAGCTTGGCGGGGGGGCCTGGCACCGGGGAGCTGTTTTTT. It yields the protein CASSLAGGPGTGELFF.